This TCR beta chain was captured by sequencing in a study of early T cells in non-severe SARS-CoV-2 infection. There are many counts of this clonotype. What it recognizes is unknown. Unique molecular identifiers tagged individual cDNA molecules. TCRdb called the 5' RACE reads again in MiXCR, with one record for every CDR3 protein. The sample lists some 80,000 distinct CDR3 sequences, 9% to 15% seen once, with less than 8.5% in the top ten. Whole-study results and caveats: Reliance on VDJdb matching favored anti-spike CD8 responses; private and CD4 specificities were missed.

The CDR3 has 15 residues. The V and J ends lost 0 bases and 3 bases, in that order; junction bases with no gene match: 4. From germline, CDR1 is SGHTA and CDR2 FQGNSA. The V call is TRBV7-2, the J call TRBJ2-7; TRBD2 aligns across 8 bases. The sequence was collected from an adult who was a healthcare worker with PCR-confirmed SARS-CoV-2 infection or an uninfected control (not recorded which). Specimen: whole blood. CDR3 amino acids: CASSLALSGGYEQYF. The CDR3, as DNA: TGTGCCAGCAGCTTAGCGCTGAGCGGGGGCTACGAGCAGTACTTC.